What follows describes a single TCR beta chain. Germline values: CDR1 SEHNR, CDR2 FQNEAQ (reference sequence). The CDR3 sequence is 14 residues long. The ends were cut back, 3 bases at V and 6 bases at J, with 11 bases in the middle. RNA transcripts gave rise to amplified TCR beta CDR3 regions. With the HTBI primer set, the TCR CDR3 went through a first round of RT-PCR. TCRdb redid the calling of the multiplex PCR reads with MiXCR, one entry per CDR3 protein. The sample records 750,000 to 950,000 distinct CDR3 sequences, 35% to 45% being singletons. This specimen belongs to a study of T cells in Graves' hyperthyroidism and ophthalmopathy. The definition of stable Graves' hyperthyroidism was no ophthalmopathy progression within 18 months. Patients aged 18 to 65 had newly diagnosed hyperthyroidism lasting under 2 months.

The genes are TRBV7-9 and TRBJ1-4; D is perhaps TRBD1 (5 bases). The sample consisted of blood. The sequence came from a man aged 18 to 30 with Graves' hyperthyroidism. The CDR3 DNA follows: TGTGCCAGCAGCTTGACAGCGGGCCATGAAAAACTGTTTTTT. Translated: CASSLTAGHEKLFF.